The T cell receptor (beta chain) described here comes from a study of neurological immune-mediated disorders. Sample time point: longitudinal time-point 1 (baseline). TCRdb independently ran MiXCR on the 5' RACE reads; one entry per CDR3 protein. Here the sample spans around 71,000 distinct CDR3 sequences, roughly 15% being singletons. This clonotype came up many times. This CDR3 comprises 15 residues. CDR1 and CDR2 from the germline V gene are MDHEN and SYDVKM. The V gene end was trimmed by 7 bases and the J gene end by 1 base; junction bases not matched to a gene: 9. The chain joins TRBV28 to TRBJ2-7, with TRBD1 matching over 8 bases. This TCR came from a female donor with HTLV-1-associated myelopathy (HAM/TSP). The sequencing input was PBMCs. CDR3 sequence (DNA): TGTGCCAGCAAGCTCGGGACAGGACGGTCCTACGAGCAGTACTTC. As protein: CASKLGTGRSYEQYF.